This T cell receptor beta chain was sequenced during a study of memory CD4+ T cells and cytomegalovirus serostatus. For the study at large: This sample comes from healthy Belgian adults, about 10 CMV seropositive, approximately 22 seronegative. Points from the study as a whole: Of 150 to 200 reported CMV TCRbeta sequences, 60 to 85 were found in memory CD4+ repertoires. The CMV-associated TCR signature appears largely within the CD4+ memory repertoire.

TCRdb's copy holds only in-frame clones and misses some; the assay was immunoSEQ multiplex PCR. The sample yields 55,000 to 75,000 clones, roughly four fifths seen once. This clone was seen a single time. Its antigen is not known. The sort gate was single viable CD3+CD4+CD8-CD45RO+ cells for memory CD4+ T cells. The CDR3 is made up of 16 amino acids. V gave up 1 base and J gave up 7 bases, with 16 bases separating them. Germline CDR1 is LNHDA and CDR2 is SQIVND (reference sequence). Material for sequencing was memory CD4+ T cells from blood. This sequence originates from an adult in good health and CMV-seronegative. The chain joins TRBV19 to TRBJ1-4; the D gene is possibly TRBD1 (5 bases). This CDR3 reads CASSIVFRQGGEKLFF. Here the CDR3 DNA reads TGTGCCAGTAGTATAGTCTTTCGGCAGGGTGGTGAAAAACTGTTTTTT.